This TCR beta chain was captured by sequencing in a study of PD-1 blockade in classical Hodgkin lymphoma. Study observations and caveats: Researchers reported that CD4+ TCR diversity, though not CD8+, rose significantly by C4D1.

As concerns this clone: Its matching antigen is unknown.

The time point is: cycle 4 day 1 (C4D1), after six to seven weeks of nivolumab. Every single patient, without exception, relapsed after autologous stem cell transplantation, and brentuximab vedotin exposure varied. Magnetic negative selection, applied to thawed PBMCs, was used to isolate the CD8+ T cells. Germline V gene lookup returns CDR1 SEHNR and CDR2 FQNEAQ (reference sequence). V was cut by 1 base and J by 4 bases, with 1 base left in between. The CDR3 is made up of 11 amino acids. Libraries were prepared by immunoSEQ multiplex PCR; TCRdb keeps only in-frame clonotypes and omits some of them. The top ten clones hold approximately 18% of a sample with almost 15,000 clones, about 89% of them seen once.

This chain uses TRBV7-9 with TRBJ1-1; D gene uncertain. The sequencing used CD8+ T cells from blood, collected before the fourth cycle of nivolumab. The sequence was collected from a human donor with classical Hodgkin lymphoma. CDR3 bases: TGTGCCAGCAGCTTAGGCACTGAAGCTTTCTTT. Its translation is CASSLGTEAFF.